The sequence of this T cell receptor beta chain was determined in a study of OX40 agonist ivuxolimab in advanced cancers. TCRdb's copy holds only in-frame clones and misses some; the assay was immunoSEQ multiplex PCR. There are over 60,000 clones in the sample; 75% to 90% occur only once, and 0.94% lies in the top ten. Autoimmune disease history or systemic immunosuppression barred patients. Blood samples were obtained at baseline, cycle 4 day 1, and cycle 7 day 1. This CDR3 contains 14 residues. CDR1 SGHDT and CDR2 YYEEEE come from the germline V gene. V lost 0 bases, J lost 8 bases, and 14 bases lay in between.

The sequenced sample was CD4+ or CD8+ T cells sorted from blood, obtained in a trial of the OX40 agonist ivuxolimab. The receptor's source is an adult with an advanced solid tumor such as melanoma, head and neck, liver or kidney cancer. The rearrangement joins TRBV5-6 to TRBJ1-2; maybe TRBD1 (6 bases). CDR3 amino acids: CASSLVAGDLGYTF. CDR3 DNA sequence: TGTGCCAGCAGCTTGGTAGCAGGGGATCTGGGCTACACCTTC. The full variable domain, its missing parts supplied by reference TRBV5-6 and TRBJ1-2, is DAGVTQSPTHLIKTRGQQVTLRCSPKSGHDTVSWYQQALGQGPQFIFQYYEEEERQRGNFPDRFSGHQFPNYSSELNVNALLLGDSALYLCASSLVAGDLGYTFGSGTRLTVV.